Shown below are 25 T cell receptor beta chains from a single sample sequenced in a study of read filtering for tumor transcriptome and immune sequencing. Molecular barcoded adaptors covering alpha/delta and beta/gamma chains were used on 400 ng RNA. Each CDR3 protein is one row after TCRdb ran MiXCR on the reads. This sample has roughly 130,000 distinct CDR3 sequences, with over 10% found just once. Sequenced material: a population of CD138-negative cells sorted from bone marrow. These receptors all stem from a donor at least 40 years old with multiple myeloma.

This clonotype was found many times. The rearrangement links TRBV29-1 to TRBJ2-3, with D unresolved. V shed 1 base and J shed 5 bases, with 7 bases lying between them. Germline V gene sequence: CDR1 SQVTM, CDR2 ANQGSEA. The CDR3 is 12 amino acids. The CDR3, as DNA: TGCAGCGTTGAAGCTCTACTAGATACGCAGTATTTT. Translation: CSVEALLDTQYF.

This clonotype was seen many times. This chain connects TRBV20-1 to TRBJ2-5; D remains ambiguous. Germline CDR1 is DFQATT and CDR2 is SNEGSKA (reference sequence). The CDR3 has 12 residues. The V gene lost 6 bases and the J gene lost 1 base, with 9 bases spanning the gap. CDR3 bases: TGCAGTGCCGCGTTACTCCAAGAGACCCAGTACTTC. This sequence encodes CSAALLQETQYF.

This clonotype was recorded many times. This chain connects TRBV28 to TRBJ1-1, with TRBD1 matching over 7 bases. CDR1 and CDR2 from the germline V gene are MDHEN and SYDVKM. This CDR3 is 17 amino acids long. Losses at the gene ends were 1 base for V and 4 bases for J; bases not matched to a gene: 12. CDR3 DNA: TGTGCCAGCAGTTTATATACCCCTACAGGGGAAGGCACTGAAGCTTTCTTT. It codes for CASSLYTPTGEGTEAFF.

Many counts were recorded for this clonotype. The gene calls are TRBV6-2 or TRBV6-3 and TRBJ1-2, with a weak D call TRBD1 (5 bases). Germline lookup yields CDR1 MNHEY and CDR2 SVGEGT. The length of the CDR3 is 14 residues. The V gene lost 6 bases and the J gene lost 11 bases, with 22 bases spanning the gap. The CDR3 spells CASRETGTPDRYTF. The DNA for the CDR3 is TGTGCCAGCAGAGAAACCGGGACTCCAGATCGATACACCTTC.

The table lists this clonotype with a few counts. The V call is TRBV6-6, the J call TRBJ2-2; no clear D gene. This CDR3 region has 16 residues. CDR1 MNHNY and CDR2 SVGAGI come from the germline V gene (reference sequence). The V end lost 6 bases, the J end lost 0 bases, and 14 bases lay between the germline ends. The CDR3 here is CASSQTRSTNTGELFF. The CDR3 DNA follows: TGTGCCAGCAGCCAGACCCGAAGTACGAACACCGGGGAGCTGTTTTTT.

The table lists this clonotype with a few counts. Just one base apart from a much larger clone, this may be a read error. The chain recombines TRBV7-2 with TRBJ2-1; possible D gene TRBD1, 5 bases. The length of the CDR3 is 13 residues. Trimming left V 3 bases short and J 12 bases short, with 15 bases between. Germline V gives CDR1 SGHTA, CDR2 FQGNSA. For the CDR3, the DNA is TGTGCCAGCAGCTTGGCAGGGTTCGATGGGCAGTTCTTC. Protein product: CASSLAGFDGQFF.

This clonotype was observed at least ten times. This CDR3 reads CASRDGGPNNEQFF. Here the CDR3 DNA reads TGTGCCAGCAGGGACGGGGGGCCTAACAATGAGCAGTTCTTC. The J gene is TRBJ2-1, the V gene TRBV6-1; D possibly corresponds to TRBD2 (7 bases). CDR1 MNHNS and CDR2 SASEGT come from the germline V gene. This CDR3 has 14 amino acids. V was pared by 6 bases and J by 5 bases, with 14 bases between.

This clonotype was observed at least ten times. This chain joins TRBV6-2 or TRBV6-3 and TRBJ1-5; the D gene is possibly TRBD1 (5 bases). V was cut by 0 bases and J by 6 bases, with 12 bases left in between. This CDR3 has 15 amino acids. CDR1 MNHEY and CDR2 SVGEGT come from the germline V gene. CDR3 coding DNA: TGTGCCAGCAGTTACTCGATAGGGGCCGGTCAGCCCCAGCATTTT. Translated, it gives CASSYSIGAGQPQHF.

This clonotype was picked up many times. This rearrangement joins TRBV7-2 to TRBJ2-7, with TRBD2 identical over 8 bases. CDR1 SGHTA and CDR2 FQGNSA come from the germline V gene. Unmatched junction bases numbered 7, after V lost 8 bases and J lost 4 bases. The CDR3 totals 13 residues. This CDR3 reads CASGARGGYEQYF. The CDR3 DNA follows: TGTGCCAGCGGAGCCCGGGGGGGGTACGAGCAGTACTTC.

Ten or more counts support this clonotype. The chain employs TRBV2 and TRBJ2-2; D is unresolved. The V end lost 1 base, the J end lost 1 base, and 1 base lay between the germline ends. Germline V gene sequence: CDR1 SNHLY, CDR2 FYNNEI. The CDR3 runs to 13 residues. CDR3 protein: CASSEVNTGELFF. The CDR3 nucleotides read TGTGCCAGCAGTGAAGTGAACACCGGGGAGCTGTTTTTT.

As regards this clonotype: Given a much more abundant clone one base away, this may be a read error. The gene calls are TRBV6-5 and TRBJ1-2, with TRBD1 identical over 7 bases. Germline V gene data show CDR1 as MNHEY and CDR2 as SVGAGI. The CDR3 is made up of 15 amino acids. CDR3 amino acids: CASSLEQGGNYGCTF. DNA of the CDR3: TGTGCCAGCAGCCTCGAGCAGGGGGGCAACTATGGCTGCACCTTC.

This clonotype was observed many times. The chain uses TRBV19 and TRBJ2-1; 8 bases map to TRBD2. The CDR3 runs 15 residues. V was pared by 0 bases and J by 6 bases, with 4 bases of the junction left unmatched. Germline CDR1 and CDR2: LNHDA and SQIVND (reference sequence). The CDR3 DNA sequence: TGTGCCAGTAGTATAGACAGCGGGAGTGGCAATGAGCAGTTCTTC. Translation gives CASSIDSGSGNEQFF.

In the case of this clonotype: A read error is possible here, since a much larger clone lies one base away. The rearrangement joins TRBV6-6 to TRBJ2-5; 7 bases map to TRBD2. Germline CDR1 is MNHNY and CDR2 is SVGAGI (reference sequence). CDR3 length: 15 amino acids. Trimming removed 6 bases from V and 0 bases from J; junction bases left unmatched: 7. CDR3 residues: CASRQASGNQETQYF. The CDR3, as DNA: TGTGCCAGCAGGCAAGCTAGCGGTAACCAAGAGACCCAGTACTTC.

This clonotype appeared many times. The chain employs TRBV25-1 and TRBJ2-1; 7 bases match TRBD2. The germline CDR1 and CDR2 sequences are MGHDK and SYGVNS. The CDR3 spans 15 residues. J gave up 6 bases and V 2 bases, and 7 bases lay outside the gene matches. The CDR3 DNA is TGTGCCAGCAGTGAAATAGGGAGGGCGGCCAATGAGCAGTTCTTC. Its protein is CASSEIGRAANEQFF.

Concerning this clonotype: A much larger clone differs by one base, so this may be a read error. The V and J genes are TRBV2 and TRBJ2-2; D is undetermined. The CDR3 has 12 amino acids. Trimming stripped 7 bases from V and 2 bases from J, with 5 bases between. Per the germline V gene, CDR1 is SNHLY and CDR2 is FYNNEI. The CDR3 DNA sequence: TGTGCCAGCAATGACAACACCGGGGAGCTGTTTTTT. This gives the protein CASNDNTGELFF.

In its sample, this clonotype was seen many times. The chain employs TRBV3-1 and TRBJ2-1; D is perhaps TRBD2 (6 bases). The CDR3 loop spans 15 amino acids. Trimming took 3 bases from V and 7 from J, leaving 16 bases between them. CDR1 LGHDT and CDR2 YNNKEL come from the germline V gene (reference sequence). In DNA form, the CDR3 reads TGTGCCAGCAGCCAGGTAGCACGAGGGAGGAATGAGCAGTTCTTC. Protein: CASSQVARGRNEQFF.

There are many counts of this clonotype. The rearrangement uses TRBV5-1 and TRBJ2-2; D remains unclear. V gave up 2 bases and J gave up 4 bases, with 12 bases separating them. The CDR3 covers 15 residues. Germline V gene lookup returns CDR1 SGHRS and CDR2 YFSETQ. CDR3 region: CASSFGSSGTGELFF. For the CDR3, the DNA is TGCGCCAGCAGCTTTGGGTCATCGGGCACCGGGGAGCTGTTTTTT. The variable domain in full, completed from reference TRBV5-1 and TRBJ2-2, reads KAGVTQTPRYLIKTRGQQVTLSCSPISGHRSVSWYQQTPGQGLQFLFEYFSETQRNKGNFPGRFSGRQFSNSRSEMNVSTLELGDSALYLCASSFGSSGTGELFFGEGSRLTVL.

With regard to this clonotype: At one boundary the junction diverges from the germline segment, which might be a read error. This chain connects TRBV27 to TRBJ1-1, with D possibly TRBD1 on 5 matching bases. Germline CDR1 MNHEY, CDR2 SMNVEV (reference sequence). The CDR3 length is 16 residues. Written as DNA, the CDR3 is TGTGGCAGCAGTTTATCGGGGACCAGCGTGAACACTGAAGCTTTCTTT. The encoded protein is CGSSLSGTSVNTEAFF.

This clonotype turned up a few times. The V call is TRBV7-9, the J call TRBJ2-5, with 9 bases fitting TRBD1. The CDR3 runs to 17 residues. CDR1 is SEHNR, CDR2 FQNEAQ, per germline (reference sequence). J gave up 4 bases and V 1 base, and 10 bases lay outside the gene matches. The CDR3 bases are TGTGCCAGCAGCTTAGTCACCGGGACAGGGCGGGGAGAGACCCAGTACTTC. It encodes CASSLVTGTGRGETQYF.

This clonotype was picked up many times. The chain couples TRBV5-1 to TRBJ1-2; weak D call: TRBD1 (6 bases). Germline CDR1 is SGHRS and CDR2 is YFSETQ. Trimming removed 5 bases at V and 2 bases at J, with 10 bases between. The CDR3 totals 13 residues. CDR3 bases: TGCGCCAGCAGATCCGACAGGAACTATGGCTACACCTTC. As protein: CASRSDRNYGYTF.

This clonotype was recorded at least ten times. The rearrangement joins TRBV12-3 or TRBV12-4 to TRBJ1-5; a weak D match, TRBD1 (6 bases). Trimming shortened V by 3 bases and J by 3 bases, and 15 bases separated the two germline ends. The CDR3 consists of 16 residues. CDR3 sequence: CASSFIQGRDNQPQHF. As DNA, the CDR3 is TGTGCCAGCAGTTTCATTCAGGGGAGAGACAATCAGCCCCAGCATTTT.

This clonotype was observed a few times. The V gene is TRBV7-9, the J gene TRBJ1-3, with 8 bases fitting TRBD1. There are 18 residues in the CDR3. Germline CDR1 SEHNR, CDR2 FQNEAQ (reference sequence). J was trimmed by 0 bases and V by 1 base; bases with no gene match: 8. The CDR3 coding sequence is TGTGCCAGCAGCTTAGGTTTTGGGACAGGCGACTCTGGAAACACCATATATTTT. It specifies CASSLGFGTGDSGNTIYF.

Note on this clonotype: One base away lies a much larger clone, so this may be a sequencing read error. The chain has TRBV5-1 and TRBJ1-1, with D hard to call. CDR3 size: 11 residues. The V end was cut by 6 bases, the J end by 7 bases, with 10 bases between. CDR1 SGHRS and CDR2 YFSETQ come from the germline V gene. The CDR3 DNA follows: TGCGCCAGCAATTTTAACGGTGAAGCTTTCTTT. Its translation: CASNFNGEAFF.

At least ten counts were recorded for this clonotype. The rearrangement uses TRBV6-2 or TRBV6-3 and TRBJ1-4; 7 bases fit TRBD1. V gave up 6 bases and J gave up 7 bases; unmatched junction bases: 8. Germline loops: CDR1 MNHEY, CDR2 SVGEGT. The CDR3 sequence is 14 residues long. In DNA, the CDR3 is TGTGCCAGCAGGGGGCAGGGGGATGGTGAAAAACTGTTTTTT. This translates into CASRGQGDGEKLFF.

As to this clonotype: A single base separates this from a much larger clone, so it may be a read error. The chain links TRBV18 to TRBJ2-5; 9 bases match TRBD2. CDR3 size: 15 residues. Looked up from germline, CDR1 is KGHSH and CDR2 is LQKENI. The CDR3 DNA sequence: TGTGTCAGCTCACAAAGCGGGGGGAAACAAGAGACCCAGTACTTC. This codes for CVSSQSGGKQETQYF.